These 8 T cell receptor beta chains were all obtained from the same sample, sequenced in a study of shared clonotypes between healthy human individuals. Profiled with immunoSEQ multiplex PCR; TCRdb holds only in-frame clones, not every one. Found here are millions of clones, approximately 92% of them singletons; the top ten hold 0.14%. Input material: naive CD4+ T cells sorted from blood. Subset described: CD45RA+ positively selected. The receptors stem from a man aged 18 to 30 in good health.

The rearrangement joins TRBV10-2 to TRBJ2-1, with D hard to call. Trimming pared 5 bases from V and 0 bases from J, leaving 17 bases between. Germline lookup yields CDR1 WSHSY and CDR2 SAAADI. This CDR3 is 17 amino acids long. The DNA for the CDR3 is TGCGCCAGCAGTTACCCACCCCTTTGGAGCTCCTACAATGAGCAGTTCTTC. Translation: CASSYPPLWSSYNEQFF.

V is TRBV9 and J is TRBJ2-3; 15 positions match TRBD2. Germline trimming cut 4 bases from V and 4 bases from J; bases unmatched to any gene: 7. This CDR3 has 17 amino acids. The germline gives CDR1 SGDLS, CDR2 YYNGEE. DNA for the CDR3: TGTGCCAGCAGCCCCCCGGGACTAGCGGGGGGATCAGATACGCAGTATTTT. Amino acids: CASSPPGLAGGSDTQYF.

The chain uses TRBV7-9 and TRBJ1-6, with D possibly being TRBD1 (5 bases). This CDR3 region has 15 residues. Germline loops: CDR1 SEHNR, CDR2 FQNEAQ (reference sequence). Between the trimmed V and J ends, which lost 1 base and 6 bases, there was a span of 10 bases. DNA of the CDR3: TGTGCCAGCAGCTTAGAGGGGTCTCGTAATTCACCCCTCCACTTT. Translated, it gives CASSLEGSRNSPLHF. The entire variable domain, with the rest obtained from reference TRBV7-9 and TRBJ1-6, is as follows: DTGVSQNPRHKITKRGQNVTFRCDPISEHNRLYWYRQTLGQGPEFLTYFQNEAQLEKSRLLSDRFSAERPKGSFSTLEIQRTEQGDSAMYLCASSLEGSRNSPLHFGNGTRLTVT.

The CDR3 is CASNMGLAGSRETQYF. CDR3 nucleotides: TGTGCCAGCAATATGGGACTAGCGGGATCTCGAGAGACCCAGTACTTC. The chain combines TRBV2 with TRBJ2-5; 13 nucleotides align to TRBD2. Germline V gives CDR1 SNHLY, CDR2 FYNNEI. There are 16 residues in the CDR3. The V and J ends lost 7 bases and 4 bases, in that order; junction bases with no gene match: 9. Using reference TRBV2 and TRBJ2-5 for the parts outside the CDR3, the full variable domain is EPEVTQTPSHQVTQMGQEVILRCVPISNHLYFYWYRQILGQKVEFLVSFYNNEISEKSEIFDDQFSVERPDGSNFTLKIRSTKLEDSAMYFCASNMGLAGSRETQYFGPGTRLLVL.

The chain recombines TRBV27 with TRBJ2-2, with a tentative D call TRBD1 (5 bases). Germline CDR1 is MNHEY and CDR2 is SMNVEV (reference sequence). V lost 7 bases and J 1 base, leaving 13 bases between the germline ends. The CDR3 is 15 amino acids. The chain's CDR3 is CASNSGAVNTGELFF. DNA for the CDR3: TGTGCCAGCAATAGTGGGGCAGTGAACACCGGGGAGCTGTTTTTT.

The chain joins TRBV27 to TRBJ2-3; D may match TRBD1 or TRBD2 (6 bases each). Germline-derived CDR1 and CDR2 are MNHEY and SMNVEV (reference sequence). This CDR3 spans 14 amino acids. Deletions cut 8 bases from V and 3 bases from J, with 15 bases between. The DNA of the CDR3 is TGTGCCAGCGCCGTTTCGGGGGCGACAGATACGCAGTATTTT. It specifies CASAVSGATDTQYF.

The rearrangement uses TRBV18 and TRBJ1-6; no reliable D call. Germline lookup yields CDR1 KGHSH and CDR2 LQKENI. Trimming cost V 4 bases and J 14 bases, with 15 bases left between them. The CDR3 extends over 13 amino acids. CDR3 residues: CASSQDEARALHF. In DNA form, the CDR3 reads TGTGCCAGCTCACAAGATGAGGCTAGGGCCCTCCACTTT.

This clone was seen more than once but under ten times. At the DNA level, this CDR3 is encoded by other sequences in the same sample as well. The chain uses TRBV9 and TRBJ2-2; D is unclear. CDR3 length: 13 amino acids. CDR1 is SGDLS, CDR2 YYNGEE, per germline. V lost 0 bases, J lost 3 bases, and 3 bases lay in between. This chain's CDR3 is CASSVADTGELFF. DNA for the CDR3: TGTGCCAGCAGCGTAGCGGACACCGGGGAGCTGTTTTTT.